This TCR beta chain was observed in a study of T cell changes during pregnancy in multiple sclerosis. The table came from immunoSEQ multiplex PCR; TCRdb's copy has only in-frame clones and leaves some out. The sample holds tens of thousands of clones, around nine tenths seen once. J gave up 1 base and V 8 bases, and 8 bases lay outside the gene matches. CDR3 length: 15 amino acids. Per germline, CDR1 MNHNY and CDR2 SVGAGI (reference sequence). The chain couples TRBV6-6 to TRBJ2-3; TRBD2 agrees at 8 bases. This receptor was identified in a female donor in good health, enrolled as a control in a pregnancy study. This specimen was peripheral blood, taken in the first trimester of pregnancy. CDR3 sequence: CASSTGTRGTDTQYF. The CDR3 region has the DNA TGTGCCAGCTCGACCGGGACTAGGGGCACAGATACGCAGTATTTT.